The TCR beta chain under discussion was sequenced for a study of blood T cell repertoires in COVID-19 (dated by TCRdb to the early 2020s). Describing the broader study: The collaborator samples originated in the United States, Italy and Spain and spanned the acute and convalescent phases of COVID-19. The material from the prospective study consisted of cDNA or gDNA derived from T cells, B-cell-depleted T cells, or PBMCs. Subjects who had been exposed to COVID-19, were actively infected with it, or had recovered from it provided the deeply sampled blood TCRbeta repertoires that made up the dataset. The repertoires were released in a freely available public database meant as a resource for research on the immune response to SARS-CoV-2. Samples were obtained from the ongoing ImmuneRACE study (first 160 participants) and from about 1,300 subjects provided by 6 global collaborators. Sample metadata almost always included a de-identified subject ID, COVID-19 status, age in years and sex. Where available, HLA class I and class II types were taken from metadata supplied by the sample provider and were not determined by assay-based typing. The paper's findings and limits, for the study overall: Clinical and demographic metadata were provided uncurated, with the amount varying by source and participant.

The germline V gene specifies KGHSH as CDR1 and LQKENI as CDR2. A distance of 5 bases separates the germline ends of V and J, which lose 2 bases and 1 base respectively. CDR3 length: 13 amino acids, cysteine to phenylalanine. Only the CDR3 DNA is retained, 39 bases long and in frame from the first base. A word on this clone: Its antigen remains undetermined. One base away there is no much larger clone; base qualities are not given. Other DNA sequences of this sample code for an identical CDR3.

Each collaborating institution followed its own protocols to collect whole blood in K2EDTA tubes. For TCRbeta analysis, collaborators shipped samples as frozen whole blood, isolated PBMCs, or DNA extracted from either of those sample types. TCRbeta CDR3 regions were amplified from genomic DNA by means of the immunoSEQ Assay, a bias-controlled multiplex PCR. The paper's processing steps were these. The number of nucleated cells in each sample was estimated by amplification of reference gene primers within the assay. Sequence reads were collapsed and filtered to measure the absolute abundance of every unique TCRbeta CDR3 rearrangement. For each sample, productive Simpson clonality was calculated as the square root of Simpson's diversity index across productive rearrangements. Held by TCRdb, this immuneACCESS table contains in-frame sequences only and omits some clones. Under half of the omission traces to an unresolved V gene where checked; the cause of the rest is unknown. V, J and clone size reflect that table, while D and trimming were determined from the DNA. The sample yields about 230,000 clones; about 85% were counted once. The top ten clonotypes cover around 0.97% of the sample.

The sequenced sample consisted of peripheral blood. This clonotype was obtained from a man in his forties with acute or convalescent COVID-19. The V and J segments used are TRBV18 and TRBJ1-1; the D gene is perhaps TRBD1, on 5 matching bases. The CDR3 protein is CASSPTGNTEAFF. The sequence in DNA is TGTGCCAGCTCACCAACAGGGAACACTGAAGCTTTCTTT.